What follows are 22 T cell receptor beta chains derived from one specimen sequenced in a study of CD8 T cells in ankylosing spondylitis. Study-level results: A motif of eight highly homologous TCR beta variants was seen as apparently characteristic of ankylosing spondylitis blood.

No cognate antigen is known for these TCRs. TCRdb itself ran the 5' RACE reads through MiXCR, one entry per CDR3 protein. The sample includes 800,000 to 900,000 distinct CDR3 sequences, over 9.5% of them seen just once. Sequenced sample: blood, either unsorted or a sorted T cell fraction (not recorded which). The receptors come from a male donor with ankylosing spondylitis.

This clonotype has ten or more counts. The chain uses TRBV7-2 and TRBJ2-1; 8 bases are shared with TRBD2. CDR3 length: 14 amino acids. With V trimmed by 11 bases and J by 2 bases, 8 bases remained unmatched. Germline CDR1 SGHTA, CDR2 FQGNSA. The DNA for the CDR3 is TGTGCCTCCTCAAGGGGACTAGCCTACAATGAGCAGTTCTTC. This sequence encodes CASSRGLAYNEQFF.

This clonotype came up a few times. The V and J genes are TRBV20-1 and TRBJ2-7, with no clear D. Per germline, CDR1 DFQATT and CDR2 SNEGSKA (reference sequence). Trimming took 3 bases from V and 1 from J, leaving 7 bases between them. This CDR3 is built from 12 residues. CDR3 sequence (DNA): TGCAGTGCTAGCGACGGATCCTACGAGCAGTACTTC. Translation gives CSASDGSYEQYF.

This clonotype was seen at least ten times. This chain joins TRBV6-1 and TRBJ2-3; possibly TRBD1 for D (6 bases). V was trimmed by 8 bases and J by 6 bases, leaving 15 bases between them. The CDR3 runs 13 residues. Germline loops: CDR1 MNHNS, CDR2 SASEGT. The CDR3 region is CASRDTATDTQYF. CDR3 bases: TGTGCCAGCCGGGACACGGCTACGGATACGCAGTATTTT.

The rearrangement uses TRBV7-8 and TRBJ2-7; tentatively, D is TRBD1 or TRBD2 (5 bases each). From germline, CDR1 is SGHVS and CDR2 FQNEAQ. The germline V and J ends were trimmed by 4 bases and 0 bases, with 16 bases remaining between them. The CDR3 extends over 16 amino acids. CDR3 in DNA: TGTGCCAGCAGCTCCCGACCCGGGACGAGCTCCTACGAGCAGTACTTC. Translated: CASSSRPGTSSYEQYF.

This clonotype was seen more than once but under ten times. The CDR3 here is CAWSKKREETQYF. The CDR3 DNA sequence: TGTGCCTGGAGTAAGAAGCGGGAGGAGACCCAGTACTTC. The J gene is TRBJ2-5, the V gene TRBV30, with 8 bases lining up with TRBD2. This CDR3 is 13 amino acids long. The V gene end was trimmed by 2 bases and the J gene end by 5 bases; junction bases not matched to a gene: 4. Germline lookup yields CDR1 GTSNPN and CDR2 SVGIG (reference sequence).

This clonotype has ten or more counts. The rearrangement joins TRBV29-1 to TRBJ1-2; tentative D call: TRBD1 (5 bases). The CDR3 is 15 residues long. Trimming pared 6 bases from V and 1 base from J, leaving 18 bases between. CDR1 and CDR2 from the germline V gene are SQVTM and ANQGSEA. The CDR3 reads CSVLGGTTFNYGYTF. CDR3 DNA sequence: TGCAGCGTCCTCGGGGGGACCACTTTTAACTATGGCTACACCTTC.

This clonotype was recorded a few times. This chain links TRBV4-2 with TRBJ2-5; a possible D gene is TRBD2 (6 bases). Trimming pared 0 bases from V and 5 bases from J, leaving 16 bases between. The CDR3 sequence is 16 residues long. CDR1 LGHNA and CDR2 YNFKEQ come from the germline V gene. The CDR3 region has the DNA TGTGCCAGCAGCCAAGATGGGGTAGCGGTTGAGGAGACCCAGTACTTC. Protein sequence: CASSQDGVAVEETQYF.

V is TRBV11-2 and J is TRBJ1-1, with a possible D match to TRBD1 (5 bases). The germline V and J ends were trimmed by 5 bases and 5 bases, with 24 bases remaining between them. This CDR3 region has 17 residues. Looked up from germline, CDR1 is SGHAT and CDR2 is FQNNGV. The CDR3 reads CASSGRGPGSDSTEAFF. The DNA of the CDR3 is TGTGCCAGCAGCGGGAGAGGTCCAGGGTCGGACTCTACTGAAGCTTTCTTT. The variable domain in full, completed from reference TRBV11-2 and TRBJ1-1, reads EAGVAQSPRYKIIEKRQSVAFWCNPISGHATLYWYQQILGQGPKLLIQFQNNGVVDDSQLPKDRFSAERLKGVDSTLKIQPAKLEDSAVYLCASSGRGPGSDSTEAFFGQGTRLTVV.

This clonotype was seen at least ten times. The chain joins TRBV20-1 to TRBJ2-7; no reliable D call. The germline CDR1 and CDR2 sequences are DFQATT and SNEGSKA (reference sequence). Trimming took 1 base from V and 3 from J, leaving 7 bases between them. There are 12 residues in the CDR3. The CDR3 DNA reads TGCAGTGCTAGAGGCCGAAACTACGAGCAGTACTTC. It is translated as CSARGRNYEQYF.

This clonotype was found many times. The chain links TRBV20-1 to TRBJ2-7; perhaps TRBD1 as D (7 bases). The germline V gene encodes CDR1 DFQATT and CDR2 SNEGSKA (reference sequence). This CDR3 region has 14 residues. Between the trimmed V and J ends, which lost 5 bases and 4 bases, there was a span of 18 bases. The CDR3 region is CSAGTDSGTYEQYF. In DNA form, the CDR3 reads TGCAGTGCTGGGACAGATAGCGGAACTTACGAGCAGTACTTC.

The chain recombines TRBV4-3 with TRBJ1-1, with D possibly matching TRBD1 (6 bases). This CDR3 is 15 amino acids long. Per germline, CDR1 LGHNA and CDR2 YSLEER. The V and J ends lost 2 bases and 1 base respectively, with 11 bases between them. The CDR3, as DNA: TGCGCCAGCAGCCAACTTGGGGGCGCGAACACTGAAGCTTTCTTT. The encoded protein is CASSQLGGANTEAFF.

In nucleotides, the CDR3 is TGTGCCACCAGCAGAGATCTTGGACTCTCCTACGAGCAGTACTTC. Its protein product is CATSRDLGLSYEQYF. The genes are TRBV15 and TRBJ2-7, with a possible D match to TRBD2 (5 bases). Germline V gives CDR1 LNHNV, CDR2 YYDKDF (reference sequence). The CDR3 totals 15 residues. Trimming stripped 0 bases from V and 0 bases from J, with 9 bases between.

The rearrangement uses TRBV6-6 and TRBJ2-7, with unresolved D. CDR3 length equals 13 residues. CDR1 is MNHNY and CDR2 is SVGAGI in the germline V gene (reference sequence). Trimming shortened V by 5 bases and J by 3 bases, and 11 bases separated the two germline ends. The CDR3 here is CASSIRPYYEQYF. CDR3 DNA: TGTGCCAGCAGTATACGGCCGTACTACGAGCAGTACTTC.

This clonotype showed up just a few times. The chain uses TRBV10-3 and TRBJ2-5, with 7 positions matching TRBD2. Trimming cost V 2 bases and J 4 bases; bases outside gene matches: 7. Germline lookup yields CDR1 ENHRY and CDR2 SYGVKD. The CDR3 loop spans 15 amino acids. CDR3 nucleotides: TGTGCCATCAGTGAGGATCAGGGAGGGGCAGAGACCCAGTACTTC. Translation: CAISEDQGGAETQYF.

This sequence joins TRBV5-1 and TRBJ1-2; 8 bases map to TRBD1. This CDR3 region has 16 residues. The junction had 9 bases not matched to a gene; V was cut back by 0 bases and J by 5 bases. Germline CDR1 and CDR2: SGHRS and YFSETQ. As DNA, the CDR3 is TGCGCCAGCAGCTTGGCCGCAACAGGGGGTTCGTATGGCTACACCTTC. Residues: CASSLAATGGSYGYTF.

This clonotype was seen only a few times. This sequence joins TRBV18 and TRBJ1-6; maybe TRBD1 (5 bases). Germline loops: CDR1 KGHSH, CDR2 LQKENI. This CDR3 region has 14 residues. Trimming took off 3 bases at V and 7 bases at J, with 10 bases between the two ends. In DNA form, the CDR3 reads TGTGCCAGCTCACCGGCAGGGAACAATTCACCCCTCCACTTT. Translating it yields CASSPAGNNSPLHF.

The chain couples TRBV20-1 to TRBJ1-2; D gene ambiguous. Trimming stripped 3 bases from V and 5 bases from J, with 10 bases between. The CDR3 is 12 amino acids. Looked up from germline, CDR1 is DFQATT and CDR2 is SNEGSKA (reference sequence). This chain's CDR3 is CSASQTDYGYTF. The CDR3 nucleotides read TGCAGTGCTAGTCAGACGGATTATGGCTACACCTTC.

This chain joins TRBV6-6 and TRBJ2-3; D is ambiguous. V was clipped by 1 base and J by 5 bases, with 7 bases between them. The CDR3 is made up of 13 amino acids. CDR1 is MNHNY and CDR2 is SVGAGI in the germline V gene (reference sequence). DNA for the CDR3: TGTGCCAGCAGTTACTTCGTCGGAGATACGCAGTATTTT. As protein: CASSYFVGDTQYF.

V and J are TRBV10-3 and TRBJ2-5, with TRBD2 matching over 12 bases. Trimming at V came to 6 bases and at J to 5 bases, leaving 1 base not matched to a gene. This CDR3 comprises 13 residues. Germline CDR1 is ENHRY and CDR2 is SYGVKD. CDR3 bases: TGTGCCATCAGGGGGACTAGCGGGGAGACCCAGTACTTC. Translation gives CAIRGTSGETQYF.

This clonotype was picked up many times. The chain combines TRBV4-2 with TRBJ2-7; possibly TRBD1 or TRBD2 for D (6 bases each). CDR3 length: 15 residues. Germline V CDR1 and CDR2: LGHNA, YNFKEQ. The V gene lost 3 bases and the J gene lost 3 bases, with 15 bases spanning the gap. This CDR3 is CASSQGGSLFYEQYF. CDR3 nucleotides: TGTGCCAGCAGCCAGGGGGGCAGCTTGTTCTACGAGCAGTACTTC.

This clonotype has just a few counts. The gene calls are TRBV20-1 and TRBJ1-1; a weak D match, TRBD1 (6 bases). V lost 4 bases and J lost 0, with 9 bases in between. The germline gives CDR1 DFQATT, CDR2 SNEGSKA (reference sequence). This CDR3 region has 13 residues. CDR3 bases: TGCAGTGCTACGGACAGACTGAACACTGAAGCTTTCTTT. Its translation is CSATDRLNTEAFF.

The chain is built from TRBV3-1 and TRBJ1-5; D unresolved. This CDR3 has 19 residues. Trimming took off 3 bases at V and 0 bases at J, with 21 bases between the two ends. Germline CDR1 reads LGHDT; CDR2 reads YNNKEL (reference sequence). Written as DNA, the CDR3 is TGTGCCAGCAGCCACCCGGATGAACCTGGGCTGCATAGCAATCAGCCCCAGCATTTT. It specifies CASSHPDEPGLHSNQPQHF.